The rows below give T cell receptor beta chains drawn from one sample of a study of neurological immune-mediated disorders. TCRdb called the 5' RACE reads again in MiXCR, with one record for every CDR3 protein. The sample consists of some 60,000 distinct CDR3 sequences, roughly 2.5% of them appearing once. The sequencing input was PBMCs. The receptors derive from a man aged 50 or older with multiple sclerosis. The conserved cysteine and the conserved F or W are not part of the CDR3 here.

j_call | v_call | cdr3_aa
TRBJ2-5 | TRBV19 | ASNPSGGGPAQY
TRBJ1-6 | TRBV19 | ASSATGGKSPLH
TRBJ1-1 | TRBV12-3/TRBV12-4 | ASRPTANTEAF
TRBJ2-7 | TRBV11-1 | ASSRATYEQY
TRBJ2-3 | TRBV7-8 | ASSLGQGADTQY
TRBJ2-1 | TRBV20-1 | SARGLLAGASYNEQF
TRBJ2-5 | TRBV3-1 | ASSSDRTTQETQY
TRBJ1-1 | TRBV5-5 | ASSFGLTEAF
TRBJ2-5 | TRBV5-1 | ASSLNGEETQY
TRBJ2-7 | TRBV2 | ASKGTGDITSYEQY
TRBJ1-1 | TRBV12-3/TRBV12-4 | ASRRNDLV
TRBJ2-7 | TRBV20-1 | SAQSGGPHYEQY
TRBJ2-5 | TRBV6-5 | ASIPAGGPETQY
TRBJ2-1 | TRBV5-6 | ASSLLGSSGGFYNEQF
TRBJ2-2 | TRBV7-2 | ASSLYAAGVSSGELF
TRBJ2-7 | TRBV7-2 | ASSHQGGYEQY
TRBJ2-5 | TRBV7-8 | ASSSKRGQETQY
TRBJ2-2 | TRBV7-2 | ASSWGATGELF
TRBJ1-5 | TRBV7-2 | ASSLGTGSLYSNQPQH
TRBJ2-7 | TRBV7-2 | ASSLAVSGRGSYEQY
TRBJ1-2 | TRBV3-1 | ASSQERGYGYT
TRBJ2-7 | TRBV5-1 | ASSPTATPYEQY
TRBJ1-2 | TRBV12-3/TRBV12-4 | ASREGEHGYT
TRBJ2-5 | TRBV7-2 | ASSPQSLGETQY
TRBJ2-2 | TRBV3-1 | ASSQSVDGELF
TRBJ1-6 | TRBV7-2 | ASSEQGVVSSPLH
TRBJ2-7 | TRBV27 | ASSLLQGVRYEQY
TRBJ1-1 | TRBV9 | ASSVERGANTEAF
TRBJ1-1 | TRBV5-1 | ASSLGITGSTEAF
TRBJ2-1 | TRBV6-2/TRBV6-3 | ASSNRGAESDEQF
TRBJ2-7 | TRBV7-9 | ASSPTAAYEQY
TRBJ1-3 | TRBV6-1 | ASSETQASGNTIY
TRBJ2-7 | TRBV20-1 | SARLGQTSYEQY
TRBJ1-5 | TRBV25-1 | ASARDGSNQPQH
TRBJ1-2 | TRBV20-1 | SASHLGADGYT
TRBJ2-1 | TRBV3-1 | ASSQSGGEQF
TRBJ2-1 | TRBV12-3/TRBV12-4 | ASSLYSLRGDVNEQF
TRBJ2-1 | TRBV7-9 | ASSLGRGGQEQF
TRBJ2-7 | TRBV7-8 | ASSVPGQTYEQY
TRBJ2-7 | TRBV10-3 | AIKPGQDLYEQY
TRBJ1-5 | TRBV20-1 | SARDRVGDSLNQPQH
TRBJ2-7 | TRBV12-3/TRBV12-4 | ASSRHTGADVGYEQY
TRBJ2-1 | TRBV3-1 | ASSQGLVSYNEQF
TRBJ1-6 | TRBV9 | ASSEEWDSPLH